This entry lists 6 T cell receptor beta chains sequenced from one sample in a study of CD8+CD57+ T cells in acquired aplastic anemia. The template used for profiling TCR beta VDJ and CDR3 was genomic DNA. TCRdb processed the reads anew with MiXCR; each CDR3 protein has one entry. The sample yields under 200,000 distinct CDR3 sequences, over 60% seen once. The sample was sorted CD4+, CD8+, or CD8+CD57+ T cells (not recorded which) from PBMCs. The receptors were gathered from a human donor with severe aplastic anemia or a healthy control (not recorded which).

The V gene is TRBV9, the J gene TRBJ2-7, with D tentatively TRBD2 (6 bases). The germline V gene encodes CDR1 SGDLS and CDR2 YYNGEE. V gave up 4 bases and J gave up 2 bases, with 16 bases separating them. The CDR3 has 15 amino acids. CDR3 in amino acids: CASSPTGAGTYEQYF. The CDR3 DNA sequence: TGTGCCAGCAGCCCGACCGGGGCGGGAACCTACGAGCAGTACTTC.

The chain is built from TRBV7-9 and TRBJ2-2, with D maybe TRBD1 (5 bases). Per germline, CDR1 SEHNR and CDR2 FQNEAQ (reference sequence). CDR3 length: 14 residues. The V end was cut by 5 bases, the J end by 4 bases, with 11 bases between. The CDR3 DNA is TGTGCCAGCAGCCCGATTACAGGCACCGGGGAGCTGTTTTTT. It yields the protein CASSPITGTGELFF.

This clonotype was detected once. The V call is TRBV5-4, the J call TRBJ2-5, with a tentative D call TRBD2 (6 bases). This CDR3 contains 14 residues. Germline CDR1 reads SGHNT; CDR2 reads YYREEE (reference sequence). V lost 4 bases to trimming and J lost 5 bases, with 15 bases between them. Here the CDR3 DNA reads TGTGCCAGCAGCGCGGACCAGCGGGCGGAGACCCAGTACTTC. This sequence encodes CASSADQRAETQYF.

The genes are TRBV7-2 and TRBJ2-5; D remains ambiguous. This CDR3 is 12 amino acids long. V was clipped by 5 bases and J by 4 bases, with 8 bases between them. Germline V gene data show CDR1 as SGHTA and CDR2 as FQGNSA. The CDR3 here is CASSLATETQYF. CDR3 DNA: TGTGCCAGCAGCCTCGCGACAGAGACCCAGTACTTC.

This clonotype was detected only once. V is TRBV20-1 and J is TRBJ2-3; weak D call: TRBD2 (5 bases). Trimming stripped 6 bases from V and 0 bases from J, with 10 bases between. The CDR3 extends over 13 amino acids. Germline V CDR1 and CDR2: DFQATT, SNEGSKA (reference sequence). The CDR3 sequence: CSAGRGSTDTQYF. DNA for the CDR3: TGCAGTGCGGGGAGAGGGAGCACAGATACGCAGTATTTT.

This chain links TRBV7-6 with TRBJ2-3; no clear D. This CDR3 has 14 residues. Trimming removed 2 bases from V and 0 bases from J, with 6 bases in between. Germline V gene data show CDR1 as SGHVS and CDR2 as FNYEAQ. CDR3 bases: TGTGCCAGCAGCTTAAGTCTGAGCACAGATACGCAGTATTTT. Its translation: CASSLSLSTDTQYF.